This T cell receptor beta chain emerged from a study of regulatory T cells in long-lasting Graves disease. Time point in this sample: persistent/refractory GD, antithyroid drugs over 5 years with positive TRAb. Researchers made the TCR library from RNA that was extracted from PBMCs. By American Thyroid Association guidelines, Graves' disease was diagnosed in the cohort. From each patient, roughly 9 milliliters of peripheral blood was drawn and collected into an EDTA anticoagulant tube. Overall study findings and caveats: More public clonotypes were shared by persistent patients (approximately 3,000) than by new patients (roughly 930).

V lost 1 base to trimming and J lost 0 bases; unmatched junction nucleotides: 0. Germline V gene sequence: CDR1 DFQATT, CDR2 SNEGSKA (reference sequence). The CDR3 totals 14 residues. This clonotype was seen more than once but under ten times. Antigen unknown. Building the TCR beta libraries relied on iRepertoire HTBI primers, and CDR3 regions underwent Arm-PCR. TCRdb analysed the multiplex PCR reads with MiXCR anew, one entry per CDR3 protein. The sample lists more than 300,000 distinct CDR3 sequences, 20% to 25% occurring once. The receptor was derived from a woman aged 40 to 50 with Graves disease. This rearrangement joins TRBV20-1 to TRBJ2-3; 8 nucleotides match TRBD1. The sample consisted of peripheral blood mononuclear cells (PBMCs), taken when the disease was refractory, from a patient treated with antithyroid drugs. CDR3 protein: CSARGTGSTDTQYF. The CDR3 bases are TGCAGTGCTAGAGGGACAGGGAGCACAGATACGCAGTATTTT.